The clone carrying this TCR beta chain was counted a few times. Its antigen is undetermined. The data originate from a study of cytomegalovirus exposure and HLA in healthy donors. Points from the study as a whole: For most TCR beta V segments, an earlier analysis put the productive rate at about 90% or about 30% of the time. Another analysis was done later, and it associated 16,951 TCR beta sequences with HLA alleles at 0.05 false discovery rate.

The V gene lost 3 bases and the J gene lost 2 bases, with 14 bases spanning the gap. CDR3 length: 15 amino acids. Germline-derived CDR1 and CDR2 are SGHRS and YFSETQ. The PCR ran on 60 Vbeta and 13 Jbeta primers. TCRdb's copy holds only in-frame clones and misses some; the assay was immunoSEQ multiplex PCR. The table shows roughly 160,000 clones, with approximately 80% occurring only once. V gene TRBV5-1 combines with J gene TRBJ1-1; D is ambiguous. Sequencing was carried out using PBMCs. The source is a woman aged 30 to 39 in good health and CMV-seronegative. The CDR3 is CASSSAGIENTEAFF. The DNA for the CDR3 is TGCGCCAGCAGCTCCGCGGGAATTGAAAACACTGAAGCTTTCTTT.